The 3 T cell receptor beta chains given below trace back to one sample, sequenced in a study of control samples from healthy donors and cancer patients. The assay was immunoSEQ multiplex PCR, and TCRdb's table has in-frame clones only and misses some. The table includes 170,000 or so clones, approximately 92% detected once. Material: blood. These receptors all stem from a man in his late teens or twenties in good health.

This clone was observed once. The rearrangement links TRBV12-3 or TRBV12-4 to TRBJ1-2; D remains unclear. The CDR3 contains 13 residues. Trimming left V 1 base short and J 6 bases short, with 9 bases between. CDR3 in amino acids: CASSLGALHGYTF. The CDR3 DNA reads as TGTGCCAGCAGTTTAGGTGCACTACATGGCTACACCTTC.

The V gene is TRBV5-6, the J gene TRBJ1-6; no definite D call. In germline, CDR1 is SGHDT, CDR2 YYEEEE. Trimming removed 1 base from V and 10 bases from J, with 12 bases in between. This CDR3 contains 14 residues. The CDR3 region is CASSLITGSSPLHF. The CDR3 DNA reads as TGTGCCAGCAGCTTGATTACCGGCTCCTCACCCCTCCACTTT.

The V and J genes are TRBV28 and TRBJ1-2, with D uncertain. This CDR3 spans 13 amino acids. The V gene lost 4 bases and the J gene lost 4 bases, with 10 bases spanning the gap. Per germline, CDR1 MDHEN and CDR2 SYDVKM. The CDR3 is CASSSPAGYGYTF. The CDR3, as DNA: TGTGCCAGCAGTTCCCCCGCGGGCTATGGCTACACCTTC.